The present T cell receptor beta chain was sequenced within a study of T cell changes during pregnancy in multiple sclerosis. V was clipped by 3 bases and J by 4 bases; unmatched bases: 9. The CDR3 spans 16 residues. CDR1 is ENHRY and CDR2 is SYGVKD in the germline V gene. TCRdb's table, derived via immunoSEQ multiplex PCR, lists solely in-frame clones and lacks some. The sample records 70,000 to 100,000 clones, around 95% being singletons. Source: peripheral blood, taken in the third trimester of pregnancy. The genes are TRBV10-3 and TRBJ2-3; TRBD1 matches at 8 bases. The source is a female donor in good health, enrolled as a control in a pregnancy study. The CDR3 nucleotides are TGTGCCATCAGTGACCCAGGACAGGGTGTCCCAGATACGCAGTATTTT. Protein: CAISDPGQGVPDTQYF.